These T cell receptor beta chains were read from a single sample in a study of blood T cell repertoires in COVID-19. Only in-frame clones appear in the TCRdb table, and some are missing; sequencing was by immunoSEQ multiplex PCR. The sample yields about 140,000 clones, around nine tenths seen once. Sample: peripheral blood. Receptor source: a man aged 50-59 years with active or convalescent COVID-19. The CDR3 runs from the conserved cysteine through the conserved F or W. A D gene is named only where the DNA matches it firmly. Only some rows state a clone size, as once, few, many or a class for expanded clones.

size: NA; D: NA; J: TRBJ1-6; V: TRBV10-1; DNA: TGCGCCAGCAGCCTACGGCGGGGCACAAGCTATCTCTCCTATAATTCACCCCTCCACTTT; CDR3: CASSLRRGTSYLSYNSPLHF
size: NA; D: NA; J: TRBJ1-3; V: TRBV2; DNA: TGTGCCAGCAGTACCCGACAGCCATCCTCTGGAAACACCATATATTTT; CDR3: CASSTRQPSSGNTIYF
size: NA; D: TRBD1; J: TRBJ1-2; V: TRBV19; DNA: TGTGCCAGTAGGGCAGGGGGCGTCGGCTACACCTTC; CDR3: CASRAGGVGYTF
size: NA; D: NA; J: TRBJ2-6; V: TRBV28; DNA: TGTGCCAGTAAGGAGGCGGATCACTCTGGGGCCAACGTCCTGACTTTC; CDR3: CASKEADHSGANVLTF
size: NA; D: NA; J: TRBJ1-4; V: TRBV4-2; DNA: TGTGCCAGCAGCCAAGATCTAGGGGGGGCGGGTGAAAAACTGTTTTTT; CDR3: CASSQDLGGAGEKLFF
size: NA; D: TRBD1; J: TRBJ2-7; V: TRBV6-1; DNA: TGTGCCAGCAGTGAAGGGGGACAGGTCTACGAGCAGTACTTC; CDR3: CASSEGGQVYEQYF
size: once; D: TRBD2; J: TRBJ2-7; V: TRBV7-8; DNA: TGTGCCAGCAGCCGCACGAGCGGGAGCTCCTACGAGCAGTACTTC; CDR3: CASSRTSGSSYEQYF
size: once; D: TRBD2; J: TRBJ2-3; V: TRBV9; DNA: TGTGCCAGCAGCCCGACTAGCGGGAGCTTTGGCACAGATACGCAGTATTTT; CDR3: CASSPTSGSFGTDTQYF
size: NA; D: NA; J: TRBJ1-1; V: TRBV6-5; DNA: TGTGCCAGCAGTTCCCTAGACCCCCTTGGAAAGGAAGCTTTCTTT; CDR3: CASSSLDPLGKEAFF
size: NA; D: NA; J: TRBJ1-4; V: TRBV7-2; DNA: TGTGCCAGCAGCTCCACAGTGGTGAGGGCTAATGAAAAACTGTTTTTT; CDR3: CASSSTVVRANEKLFF
size: NA; D: TRBD1; J: TRBJ2-1; V: TRBV18; DNA: TGTGCCAGCAGGACAGGGGACCACAATGAGCAGTTCTTC; CDR3: CASRTGDHNEQFF
size: NA; D: TRBD1; J: TRBJ2-5; V: TRBV18; DNA: TGTGCCAGCTCACCCGGCGGGACAGGGGGGCGAGAGACCCAGTACTTC; CDR3: CASSPGGTGGRETQYF
size: once; D: NA; J: TRBJ1-2; V: TRBV21-1; DNA: TGTGCCAGCAGCATGGGACAGGAAATAAATGGGTATGGCTACACCTTC; CDR3: CASSMGQEINGYGYTF
size: NA; D: NA; J: TRBJ2-1; V: TRBV7-9; DNA: TGTGCCAGCAGCCCGGGCGGGCCAACCTACAATGAGCAGTTCTTC; CDR3: CASSPGGPTYNEQFF